This T cell receptor beta chain stems from a study of sequential checkpoint blockade in melanoma. Sequencing used immunoSEQ multiplex PCR; TCRdb keeps in-frame clones, though not all of them. Of approximately 26,000 clones in the sample, 70% to 80% were seen once. As to treatment: randomized to nivolumab then ipilimumab (arm A) or the reverse (arm B). Patients had received no earlier DNA-damaging chemotherapy. The germline CDR1 and CDR2 sequences are MGHDK and SYGVNS. This CDR3 spans 12 amino acids. J lost 5 bases, V lost 8 bases, and 6 bases had no gene match. This receptor was obtained from a human donor with melanoma. The gene calls are TRBV25-1 and TRBJ2-7; 7 positions match TRBD1. The input for sequencing was CD8+ T cells sorted from blood (inferred from file names), taken from a patient given nivolumab and ipilimumab in sequence. Here the CDR3 reads CASATGPHEQYF. In DNA form, the CDR3 reads TGTGCCAGCGCGACAGGGCCGCACGAGCAGTACTTC.